This TCR beta chain was captured in a study of OX40 agonist ivuxolimab in advanced cancers. General observations from the study: In CD8+ T cells, expanded clones were on average more numerous than in CD4+.

To note about this clone: The antigen is not known.

This table comes from immunoSEQ multiplex PCR, and its TCRdb copy is limited to in-frame clones, with some not included. The sample records 50,000 or so clones, 85% being singletons. V lost 3 bases to trimming and J lost 4 bases, with 15 bases between them. Germline lookup yields CDR1 LNHDA and CDR2 SQIVND (reference sequence). CDR3 length: 15 residues. Systemic immunosuppression or a history of autoimmune disease excluded patients. The V call is TRBV19, the J call TRBJ1-1, with no clear D. The specimen was CD4+ or CD8+ T cells sorted from blood, collected in a trial of the OX40 agonist ivuxolimab. This clonotype was sampled from an adult with an advanced solid tumor such as melanoma, head and neck, liver or kidney cancer. CDR3 in amino acids: CASSMEGGWGTEAFF. Written as DNA, the CDR3 is TGTGCCAGTAGTATGGAGGGAGGGTGGGGCACTGAAGCTTTCTTT. Complete variable domain (other parts from reference TRBV19 and TRBJ1-1): DGGITQSPKYLFRKEGQNVTLSCEQNLNHDAMYWYRQDPGQGLRLIYYSQIVNDFQKGDIAEGYSVSREKKESFPLTVTSAQKNPTAFYLCASSMEGGWGTEAFFGQGTRLTVV.